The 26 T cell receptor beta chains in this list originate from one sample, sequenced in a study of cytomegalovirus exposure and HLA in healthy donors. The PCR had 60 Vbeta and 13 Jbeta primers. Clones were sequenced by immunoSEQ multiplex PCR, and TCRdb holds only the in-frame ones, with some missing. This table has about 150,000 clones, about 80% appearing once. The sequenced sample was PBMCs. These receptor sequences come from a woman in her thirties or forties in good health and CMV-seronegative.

DNA of the CDR3: TGTGCCAGCAGTCAGGGACAGGGGGGCTACAATGAGCAGTTCTTC. Translating it yields CASSQGQGGYNEQFF. This chain joins TRBV11-2 and TRBJ2-1; 11 bases match TRBD1. Germline CDR1 is SGHAT and CDR2 is FQNNGV. The CDR3 is 15 residues long. V trimming: 6 bases; J trimming: 3 bases; junction bases outside the gene matches: 4.

CDR3 amino acids: CASSPSTGYGYTF. Here the CDR3 DNA reads TGTGCCAGCAGCCCCTCGACAGGCTATGGCTACACCTTC. J is TRBJ1-2 and V is TRBV7-9; the D gene is possibly TRBD1 (6 bases). CDR3 size: 13 residues. CDR1 and CDR2 (germline): SEHNR, FQNEAQ (reference sequence). Deletions cut 5 bases from V and 4 bases from J, with 11 bases between. Drawing the rest from reference TRBV7-9 and TRBJ1-2, the complete variable domain is DTGVSQNPRHKITKRGQNVTFRCDPISEHNRLYWYRQTLGQGPEFLTYFQNEAQLEKSRLLSDRFSAERPKGSFSTLEIQRTEQGDSAMYLCASSPSTGYGYTFGSGTRLTVV.

The CDR3 loop reads CASRDPTGTYGYTF. For the CDR3, the DNA is TGTGCCAGCAGGGACCCGACAGGAACCTATGGCTACACCTTC. J is TRBJ1-2 and V is TRBV6-1, with a weak D call TRBD1 (6 bases). CDR3 size: 14 residues. Per the germline V gene, CDR1 is MNHNS and CDR2 is SASEGT. Trimming cost V 6 bases and J 4 bases, with 15 bases left between them.

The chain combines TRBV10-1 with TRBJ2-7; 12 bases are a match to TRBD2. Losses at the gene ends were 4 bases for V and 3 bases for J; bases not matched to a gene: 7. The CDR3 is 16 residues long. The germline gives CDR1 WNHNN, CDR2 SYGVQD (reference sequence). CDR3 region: CASSAGLAGTNYEQYF. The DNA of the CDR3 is TGCGCCAGCAGTGCTGGACTAGCGGGAACGAACTACGAGCAGTACTTC.

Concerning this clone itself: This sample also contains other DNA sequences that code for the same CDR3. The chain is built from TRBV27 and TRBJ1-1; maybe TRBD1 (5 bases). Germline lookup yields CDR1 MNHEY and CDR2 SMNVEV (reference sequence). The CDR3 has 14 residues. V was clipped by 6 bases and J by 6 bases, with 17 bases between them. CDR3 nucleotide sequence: TGTGCCAGCAGCCTCGGGGGGGAGGGCGCTGAAGCTTTCTTT. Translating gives CASSLGGEGAEAFF.

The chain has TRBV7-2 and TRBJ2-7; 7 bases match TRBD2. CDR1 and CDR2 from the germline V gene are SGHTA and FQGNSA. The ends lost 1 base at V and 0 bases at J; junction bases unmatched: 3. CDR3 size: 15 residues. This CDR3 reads CASSLEGGTSYEQYF. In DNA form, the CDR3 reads TGTGCCAGCAGCTTAGAGGGAGGGACCTCCTACGAGCAGTACTTC.

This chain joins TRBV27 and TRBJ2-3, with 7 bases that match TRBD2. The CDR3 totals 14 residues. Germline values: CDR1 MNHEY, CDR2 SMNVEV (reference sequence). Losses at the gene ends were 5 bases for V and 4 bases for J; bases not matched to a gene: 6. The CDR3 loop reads CASSTLGRADTQYF. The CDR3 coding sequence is TGTGCCAGCAGTACCTTAGGGAGGGCAGATACGCAGTATTTT.

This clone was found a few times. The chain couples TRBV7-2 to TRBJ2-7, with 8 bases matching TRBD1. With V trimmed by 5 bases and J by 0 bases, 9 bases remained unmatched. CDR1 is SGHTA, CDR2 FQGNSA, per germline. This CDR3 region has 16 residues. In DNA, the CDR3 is TGTGCCAGCAGCCCGTTCACAGGGGGGAGCTCCTACGAGCAGTACTTC. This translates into CASSPFTGGSSYEQYF.

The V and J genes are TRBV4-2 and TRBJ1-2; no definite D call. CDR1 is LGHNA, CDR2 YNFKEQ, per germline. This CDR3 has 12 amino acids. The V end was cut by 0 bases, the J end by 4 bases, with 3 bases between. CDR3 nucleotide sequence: TGTGCCAGCAGCCAAGATAGCTATGGCTACACCTTC. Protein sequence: CASSQDSYGYTF.

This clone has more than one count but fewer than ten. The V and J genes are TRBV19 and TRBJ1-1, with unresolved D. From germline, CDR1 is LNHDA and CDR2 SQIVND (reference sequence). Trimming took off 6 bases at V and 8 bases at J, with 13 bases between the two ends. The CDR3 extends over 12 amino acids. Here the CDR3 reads CASSLRSSEAFF. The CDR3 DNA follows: TGTGCCAGTAGCCTTAGGAGTTCGGAAGCTTTCTTT.

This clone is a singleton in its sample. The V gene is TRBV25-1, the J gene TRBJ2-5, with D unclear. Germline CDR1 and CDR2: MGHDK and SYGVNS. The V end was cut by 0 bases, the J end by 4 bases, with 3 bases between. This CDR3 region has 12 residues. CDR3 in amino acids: CASSEYLETQYF. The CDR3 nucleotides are TGTGCCAGCAGTGAATATCTAGAGACCCAGTACTTC.

The CDR3 DNA sequence: TGTGCCAGCAGTGTATCATTAGCGGGGGCCCAGTACTTC. This encodes CASSVSLAGAQYF. The chain combines TRBV2 with TRBJ2-5, with TRBD2 matching over 9 bases. Trimming at V came to 4 bases and at J to 9 bases, leaving 6 bases not matched to a gene. The CDR3 is 13 residues long. Germline V gene data show CDR1 as SNHLY and CDR2 as FYNNEI. Looking up the rest from reference TRBV2 and TRBJ2-5 gives the full variable domain: EPEVTQTPSHQVTQMGQEVILRCVPISNHLYFYWYRQILGQKVEFLVSFYNNEISEKSEIFDDQFSVERPDGSNFTLKIRSTKLEDSAMYFCASSVSLAGAQYFGPGTRLLVL.

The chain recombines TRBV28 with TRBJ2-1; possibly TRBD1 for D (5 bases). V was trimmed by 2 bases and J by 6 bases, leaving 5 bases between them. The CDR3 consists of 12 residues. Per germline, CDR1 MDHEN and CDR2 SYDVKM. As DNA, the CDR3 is TGTGCCAGCAGTTTACAGGGCAATGAGCAGTTCTTC. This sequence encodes CASSLQGNEQFF. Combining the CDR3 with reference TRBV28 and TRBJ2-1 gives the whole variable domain DVKVTQSSRYLVKRTGEKVFLECVQDMDHENMFWYRQDPGLGLRLIYFSYDVKMKEKGDIPEGYSVSREKKERFSLILESASTNQTSMYLCASSLQGNEQFFGPGTRLTVL.

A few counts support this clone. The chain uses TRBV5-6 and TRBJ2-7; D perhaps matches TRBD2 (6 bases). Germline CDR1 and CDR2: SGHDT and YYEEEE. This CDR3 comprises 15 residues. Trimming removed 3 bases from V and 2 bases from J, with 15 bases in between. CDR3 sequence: CASSSVAGRTYEQYF. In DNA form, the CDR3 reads TGTGCCAGCAGCTCCGTGGCGGGGAGAACCTACGAGCAGTACTTC. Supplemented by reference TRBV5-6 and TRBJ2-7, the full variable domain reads DAGVTQSPTHLIKTRGQQVTLRCSPKSGHDTVSWYQQALGQGPQFIFQYYEEEERQRGNFPDRFSGHQFPNYSSELNVNALLLGDSALYLCASSSVAGRTYEQYFGPGTRLTVT.

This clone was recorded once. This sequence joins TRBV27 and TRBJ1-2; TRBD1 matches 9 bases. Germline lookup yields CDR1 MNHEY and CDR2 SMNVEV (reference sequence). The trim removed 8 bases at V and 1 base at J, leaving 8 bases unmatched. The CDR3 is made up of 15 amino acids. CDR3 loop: CASARGQGFNYGYTF. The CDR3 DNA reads TGTGCCAGCGCACGGGGACAGGGTTTTAACTATGGCTACACCTTC.

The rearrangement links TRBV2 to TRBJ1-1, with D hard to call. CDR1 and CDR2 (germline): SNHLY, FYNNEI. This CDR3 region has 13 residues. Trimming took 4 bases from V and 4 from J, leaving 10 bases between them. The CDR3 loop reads CASSVAKSTEAFF. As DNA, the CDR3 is TGTGCCAGCAGTGTGGCAAAAAGCACTGAAGCTTTCTTT.

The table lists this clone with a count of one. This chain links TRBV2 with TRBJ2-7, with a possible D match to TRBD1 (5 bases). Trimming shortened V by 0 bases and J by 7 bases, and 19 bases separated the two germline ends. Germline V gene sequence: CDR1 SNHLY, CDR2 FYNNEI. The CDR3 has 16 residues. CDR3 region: CASSEADQGARREQYF. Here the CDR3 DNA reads TGTGCCAGCAGTGAAGCGGACCAAGGGGCCCGCAGGGAGCAGTACTTC.

This chain's CDR3 is CASSVGQWNTEAFF. The CDR3 DNA reads as TGTGCCAGCAGCGTAGGACAGTGGAACACTGAAGCTTTCTTT. The chain is built from TRBV9 and TRBJ1-1; weak D call: TRBD1 (5 bases). Germline CDR1 SGDLS, CDR2 YYNGEE. V was pared by 0 bases and J by 1 base, with 7 bases between. The CDR3 runs to 14 residues. Combining the CDR3 with reference TRBV9 and TRBJ1-1 gives the whole variable domain DSGVTQTPKHLITATGQRVTLRCSPRSGDLSVYWYQQSLDQGLQFLIQYYNGEERAKGNILERFSAQQFPDLHSELNLSSLELGDSALYFCASSVGQWNTEAFFGQGTRLTVV.

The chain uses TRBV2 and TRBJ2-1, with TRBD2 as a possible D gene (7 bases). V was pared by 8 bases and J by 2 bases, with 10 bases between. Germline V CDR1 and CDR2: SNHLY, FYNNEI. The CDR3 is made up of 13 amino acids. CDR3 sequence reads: CASVGGPYNEQFF. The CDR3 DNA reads TGTGCCAGCGTGGGGGGGCCCTACAATGAGCAGTTCTTC.

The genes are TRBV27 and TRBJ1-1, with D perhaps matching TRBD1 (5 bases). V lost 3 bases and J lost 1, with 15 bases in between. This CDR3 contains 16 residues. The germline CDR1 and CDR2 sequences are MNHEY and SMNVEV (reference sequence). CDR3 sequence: CASSFWAGLGNTEAFF. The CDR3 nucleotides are TGTGCCAGCAGTTTTTGGGCAGGGCTGGGGAACACTGAAGCTTTCTTT.

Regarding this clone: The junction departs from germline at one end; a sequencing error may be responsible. CDR3 in amino acids: CASSLKELTAGNEQFF. The CDR3 coding sequence is TGTGCCAGCTCACTAAAAGAATTGACAGCTGGGAATGAGCAATTCTTC. The rearrangement uses TRBV18 and TRBJ2-1; a possible D gene is TRBD1 (5 bases). The CDR3 is 16 amino acids. Germline V gene sequence: CDR1 KGHSH, CDR2 LQKENI.

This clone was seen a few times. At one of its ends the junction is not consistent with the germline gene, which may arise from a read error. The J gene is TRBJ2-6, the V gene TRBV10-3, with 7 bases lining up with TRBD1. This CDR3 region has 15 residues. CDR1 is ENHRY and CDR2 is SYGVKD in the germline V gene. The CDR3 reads CAISEWGTGVNVLTF. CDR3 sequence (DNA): TGTGCCATCAGTGAGTGGGGAACAGGGGTCAACGTCCTGACTTTC.

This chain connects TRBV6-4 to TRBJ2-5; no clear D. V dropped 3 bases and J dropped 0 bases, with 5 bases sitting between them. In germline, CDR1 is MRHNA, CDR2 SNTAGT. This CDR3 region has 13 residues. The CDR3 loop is CASSEQHQETQYF. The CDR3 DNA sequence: TGTGCCAGCAGTGAACAACACCAAGAGACCCAGTACTTC.

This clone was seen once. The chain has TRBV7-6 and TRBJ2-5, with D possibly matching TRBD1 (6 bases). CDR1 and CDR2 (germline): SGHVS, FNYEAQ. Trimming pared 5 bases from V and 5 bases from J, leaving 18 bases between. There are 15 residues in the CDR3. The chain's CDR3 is CASSLQARGQETQYF. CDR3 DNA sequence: TGTGCCAGCAGCCTACAGGCCAGGGGCCAGGAGACCCAGTACTTC. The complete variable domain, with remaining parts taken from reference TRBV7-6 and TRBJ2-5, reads GAGVSQSPRYKVTKRGQDVALRCDPISGHVSLYWYRQALGQGPEFLTYFNYEAQQDKSGLPNDRFSAERPEGSISTLTIQRTEQRDSAMYRCASSLQARGQETQYFGPGTRLLVL.

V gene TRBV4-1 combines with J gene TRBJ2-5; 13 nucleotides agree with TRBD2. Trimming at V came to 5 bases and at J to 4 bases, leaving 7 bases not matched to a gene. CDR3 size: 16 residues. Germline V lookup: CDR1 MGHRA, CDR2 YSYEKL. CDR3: CASSSRLAGGGETQYF. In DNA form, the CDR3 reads TGCGCCAGCAGCTCCAGACTAGCGGGGGGCGGAGAGACCCAGTACTTC.

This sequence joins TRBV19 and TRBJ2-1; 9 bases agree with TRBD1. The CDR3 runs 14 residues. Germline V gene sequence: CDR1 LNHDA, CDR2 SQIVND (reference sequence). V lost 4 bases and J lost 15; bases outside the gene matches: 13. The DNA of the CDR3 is TGTGCCAGTAGTAACCCCCCCGAGGGGGACAGGGTGTTCTTC. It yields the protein CASSNPPEGDRVFF. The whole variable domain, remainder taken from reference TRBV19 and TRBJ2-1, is DGGITQSPKYLFRKEGQNVTLSCEQNLNHDAMYWYRQDPGQGLRLIYYSQIVNDFQKGDIAEGYSVSREKKESFPLTVTSAQKNPTAFYLCASSNPPEGDRVFFGPGTRLTVL.